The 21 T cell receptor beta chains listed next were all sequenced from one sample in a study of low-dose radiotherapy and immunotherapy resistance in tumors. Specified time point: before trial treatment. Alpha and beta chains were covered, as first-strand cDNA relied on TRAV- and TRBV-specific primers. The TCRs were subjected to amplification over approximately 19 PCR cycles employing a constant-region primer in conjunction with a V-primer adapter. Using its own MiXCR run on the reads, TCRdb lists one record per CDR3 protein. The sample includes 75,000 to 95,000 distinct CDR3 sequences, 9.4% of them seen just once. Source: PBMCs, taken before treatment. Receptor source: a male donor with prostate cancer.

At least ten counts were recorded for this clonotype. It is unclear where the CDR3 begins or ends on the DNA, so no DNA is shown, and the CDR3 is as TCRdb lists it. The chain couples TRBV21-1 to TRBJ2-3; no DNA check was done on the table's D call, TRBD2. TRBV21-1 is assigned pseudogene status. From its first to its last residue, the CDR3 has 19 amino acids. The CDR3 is CASSPHGRPWASGTDTQYF.

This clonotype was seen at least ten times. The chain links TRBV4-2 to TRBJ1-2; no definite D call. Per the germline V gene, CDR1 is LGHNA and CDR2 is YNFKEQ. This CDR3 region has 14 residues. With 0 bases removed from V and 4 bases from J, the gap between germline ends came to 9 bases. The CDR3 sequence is CASSQEISPYGYTF. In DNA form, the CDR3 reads TGTGCCAGCAGCCAAGAGATCTCGCCCTATGGCTACACCTTC.

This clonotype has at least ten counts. CDR3 sequence reads: CASRTARPDTEAFF. The DNA of the CDR3 is TGTGCCAGCAGAACCGCGAGGCCAGACACTGAAGCTTTCTTT. The chain combines TRBV12-3 or TRBV12-4 with TRBJ1-1, with D unresolved. V gave up 6 bases and J gave up 3 bases, with 14 bases separating them. The CDR3 runs 14 residues.

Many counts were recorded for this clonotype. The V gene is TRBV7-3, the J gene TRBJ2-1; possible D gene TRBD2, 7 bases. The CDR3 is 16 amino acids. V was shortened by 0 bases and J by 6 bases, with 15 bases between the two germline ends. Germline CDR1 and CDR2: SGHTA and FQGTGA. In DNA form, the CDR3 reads TGTGCCAGCAGCTTAACGGCGGGCGGGGGCATCAATGAGCAGTTCTTC. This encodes CASSLTAGGGINEQFF.

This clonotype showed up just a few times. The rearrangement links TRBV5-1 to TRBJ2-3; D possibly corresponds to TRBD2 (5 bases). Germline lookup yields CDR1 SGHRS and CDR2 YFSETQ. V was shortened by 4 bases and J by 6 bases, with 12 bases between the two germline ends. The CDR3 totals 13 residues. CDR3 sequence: CASSGSLRDTQYF. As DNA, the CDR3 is TGCGCCAGCAGCGGGAGCCTCCGGGATACGCAGTATTTT.

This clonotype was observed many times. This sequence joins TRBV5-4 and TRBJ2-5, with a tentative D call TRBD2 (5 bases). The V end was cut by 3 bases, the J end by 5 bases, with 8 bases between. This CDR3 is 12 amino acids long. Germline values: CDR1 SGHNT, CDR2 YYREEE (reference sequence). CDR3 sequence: CASSSPGETQYF. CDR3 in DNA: TGTGCCAGCAGCTCGCCGGGGGAGACCCAGTACTTC.

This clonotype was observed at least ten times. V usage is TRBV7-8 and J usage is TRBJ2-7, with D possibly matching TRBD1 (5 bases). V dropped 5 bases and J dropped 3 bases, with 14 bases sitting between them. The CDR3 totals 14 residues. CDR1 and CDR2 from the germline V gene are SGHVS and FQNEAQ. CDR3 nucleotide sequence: TGTGCCAGCAGCGGATGGGGCTCCAACTACGAGCAGTACTTC. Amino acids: CASSGWGSNYEQYF. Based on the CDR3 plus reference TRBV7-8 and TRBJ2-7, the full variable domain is GAGVSQSPRYKVAKRGQDVALRCDPISGHVSLFWYQQALGQGPEFLTYFQNEAQLDKSGLPSDRFFAERPEGSVSTLKIQRTQQEDSAVYLCASSGWGSNYEQYFGPGTRLTVT.

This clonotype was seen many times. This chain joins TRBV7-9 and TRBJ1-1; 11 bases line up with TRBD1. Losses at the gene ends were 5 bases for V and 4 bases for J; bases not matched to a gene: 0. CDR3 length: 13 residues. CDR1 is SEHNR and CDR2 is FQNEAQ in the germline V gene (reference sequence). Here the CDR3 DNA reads TGTGCCAGCAGCGGGACAGGGGGCACTGAAGCTTTCTTT. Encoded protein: CASSGTGGTEAFF.

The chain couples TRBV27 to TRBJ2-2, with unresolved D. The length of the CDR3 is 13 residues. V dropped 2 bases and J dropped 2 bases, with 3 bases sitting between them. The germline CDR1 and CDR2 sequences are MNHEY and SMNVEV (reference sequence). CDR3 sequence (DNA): TGTGCCAGCAGTTTACCTAACACCGGGGAGCTGTTTTTT. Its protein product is CASSLPNTGELFF.

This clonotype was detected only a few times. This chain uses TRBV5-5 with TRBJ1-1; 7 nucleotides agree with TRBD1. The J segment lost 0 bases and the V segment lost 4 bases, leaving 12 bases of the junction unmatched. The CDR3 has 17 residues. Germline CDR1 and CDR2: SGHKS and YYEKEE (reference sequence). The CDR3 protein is CASSRGPGTDMNTEAFF. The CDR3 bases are TGTGCCAGCAGCCGGGGACCCGGGACAGACATGAACACTGAAGCTTTCTTT. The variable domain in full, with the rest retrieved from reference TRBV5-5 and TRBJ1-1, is DAGVTQSPTHLIKTRGQQVTLRCSPISGHKSVSWYQQVLGQGPQFIFQYYEKEERGRGNFPDRFSARQFPNYSSELNVNALLLGDSALYLCASSRGPGTDMNTEAFFGQGTRLTVV.

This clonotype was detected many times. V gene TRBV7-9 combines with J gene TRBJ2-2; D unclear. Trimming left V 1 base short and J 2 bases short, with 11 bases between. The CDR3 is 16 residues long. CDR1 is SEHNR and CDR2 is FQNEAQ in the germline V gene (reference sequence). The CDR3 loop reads CASSLDAVLNTGELFF. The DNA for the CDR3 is TGTGCCAGCAGCTTAGACGCGGTACTTAACACCGGGGAGCTGTTTTTT.

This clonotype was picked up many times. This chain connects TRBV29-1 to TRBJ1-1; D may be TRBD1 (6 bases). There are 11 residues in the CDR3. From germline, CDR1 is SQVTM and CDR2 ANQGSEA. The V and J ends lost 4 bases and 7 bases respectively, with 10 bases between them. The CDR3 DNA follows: TGCAGCGTTGCGGGGGCAGGTGAAGCTTTCTTT. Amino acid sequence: CSVAGAGEAFF.

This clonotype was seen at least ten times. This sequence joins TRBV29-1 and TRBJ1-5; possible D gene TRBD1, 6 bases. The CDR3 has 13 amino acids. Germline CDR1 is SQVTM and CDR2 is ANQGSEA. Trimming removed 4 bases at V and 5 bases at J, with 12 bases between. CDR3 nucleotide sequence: TGCAGCGTTGGTCAGACAGGCGATCAGCCCCAGCATTTT. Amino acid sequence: CSVGQTGDQPQHF.

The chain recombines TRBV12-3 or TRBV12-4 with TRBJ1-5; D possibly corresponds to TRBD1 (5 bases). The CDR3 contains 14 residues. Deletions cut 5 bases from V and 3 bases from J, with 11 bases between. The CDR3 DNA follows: TGTGCCAGCAGTGGAGGGGTTTCCAATCAGCCCCAGCATTTT. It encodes CASSGGVSNQPQHF.

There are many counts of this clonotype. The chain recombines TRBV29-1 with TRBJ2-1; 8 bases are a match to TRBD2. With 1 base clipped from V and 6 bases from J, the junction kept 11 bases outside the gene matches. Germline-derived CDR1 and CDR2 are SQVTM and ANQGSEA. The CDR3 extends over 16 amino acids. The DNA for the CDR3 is TGCAGCGTTGAAGGAGGGGCGACTAGCGTTACCAATGAGCAGTTCTTC. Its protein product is CSVEGGATSVTNEQFF.

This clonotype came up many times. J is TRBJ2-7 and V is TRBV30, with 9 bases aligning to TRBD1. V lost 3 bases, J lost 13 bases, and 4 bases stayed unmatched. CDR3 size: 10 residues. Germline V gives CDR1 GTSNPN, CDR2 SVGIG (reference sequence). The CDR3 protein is CAWSGTGTYF. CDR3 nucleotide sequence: TGTGCCTGGAGCGGGACAGGGACCTACTTC.

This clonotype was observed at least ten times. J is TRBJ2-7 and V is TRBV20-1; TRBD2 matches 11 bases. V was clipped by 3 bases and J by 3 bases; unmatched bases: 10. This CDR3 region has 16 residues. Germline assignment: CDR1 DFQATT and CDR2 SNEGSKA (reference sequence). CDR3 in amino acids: CSASQIGTSGYYEQYF. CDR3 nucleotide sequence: TGCAGTGCTAGTCAGATAGGGACTAGCGGCTACTACGAGCAGTACTTC.

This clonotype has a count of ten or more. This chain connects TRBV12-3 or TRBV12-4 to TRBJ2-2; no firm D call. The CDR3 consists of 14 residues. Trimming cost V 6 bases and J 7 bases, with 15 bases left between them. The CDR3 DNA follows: TGTGCCAGCAGCCTCGCTAGTTTCAGCGGGGAGCTGTTTTTT. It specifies CASSLASFSGELFF.

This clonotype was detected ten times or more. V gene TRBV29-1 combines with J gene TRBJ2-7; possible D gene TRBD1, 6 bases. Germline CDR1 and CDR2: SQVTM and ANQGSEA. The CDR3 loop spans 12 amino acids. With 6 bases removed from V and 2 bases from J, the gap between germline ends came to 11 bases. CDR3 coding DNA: TGCAGCGTGGGCCAGGGGACCTACGAGCAGTACTTC. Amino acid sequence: CSVGQGTYEQYF.

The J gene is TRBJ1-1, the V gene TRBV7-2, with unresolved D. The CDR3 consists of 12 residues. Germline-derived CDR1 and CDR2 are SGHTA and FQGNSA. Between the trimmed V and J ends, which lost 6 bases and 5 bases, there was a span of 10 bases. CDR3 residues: CASSEQMTEAFF. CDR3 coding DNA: TGTGCCAGCAGTGAACAGATGACTGAAGCTTTCTTT.

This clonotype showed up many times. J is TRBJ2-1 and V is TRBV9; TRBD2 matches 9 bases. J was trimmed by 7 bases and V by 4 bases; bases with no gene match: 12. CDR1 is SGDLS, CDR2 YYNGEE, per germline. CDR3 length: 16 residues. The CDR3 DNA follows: TGTGCCAGCAGCCTCATTGGGTCTAGCGGGATGAATGAGCAGTTCTTC. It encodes CASSLIGSSGMNEQFF.